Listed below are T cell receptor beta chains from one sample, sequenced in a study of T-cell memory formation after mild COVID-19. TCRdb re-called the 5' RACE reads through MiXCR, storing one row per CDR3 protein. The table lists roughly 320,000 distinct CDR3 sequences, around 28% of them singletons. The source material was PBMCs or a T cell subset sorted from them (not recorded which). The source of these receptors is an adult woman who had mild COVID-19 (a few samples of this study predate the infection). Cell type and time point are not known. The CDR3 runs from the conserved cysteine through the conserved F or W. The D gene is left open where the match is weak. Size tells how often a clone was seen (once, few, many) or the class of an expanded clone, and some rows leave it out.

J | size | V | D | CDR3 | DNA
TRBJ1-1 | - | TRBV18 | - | CASCQGQLNTEAFF | TGTGCCAGCTGCCAGGGGCAATTGAACACTGAAGCTTTCTTT
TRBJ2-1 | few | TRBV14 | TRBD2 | CASSPPGLAINEQFF | TGTGCCAGCAGCCCCCCGGGACTAGCCATAAATGAGCAGTTCTTC
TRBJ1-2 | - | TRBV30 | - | CAWVRRAHYGYTF | TGTGCCTGGGTCAGGAGGGCTCACTATGGCTACACCTTC
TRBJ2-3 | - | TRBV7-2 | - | CASSPPTGSTDTQYF | TGTGCCAGCAGCCCGCCGACGGGTAGCACAGATACGCAGTATTTT
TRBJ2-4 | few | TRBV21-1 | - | CASSLKGGLAKNIQYF | TGTGCCAGCAGCCTAAAGGGGGGCCTAGCCAAAAACATTCAGTACTTC
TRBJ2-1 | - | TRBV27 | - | CASSLGGTEQFF | TGTGCCAGCAGTTTAGGAGGGACCGAGCAGTTCTTC
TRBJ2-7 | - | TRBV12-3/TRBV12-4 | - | CASSPSLGGLPYEQYF | TGTGCCAGCAGTCCGAGTTTAGGGGGATTGCCCTACGAGCAGTACTTC
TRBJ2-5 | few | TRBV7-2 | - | CASSPRPGPETQYF | TGTGCCAGCAGCCCGAGGCCAGGACCAGAGACCCAGTACTTC
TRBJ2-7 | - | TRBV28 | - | CASSLRPFVTYEQYF | TGTGCCAGCAGTTTAAGGCCATTCGTAACCTACGAGCAGTACTTC
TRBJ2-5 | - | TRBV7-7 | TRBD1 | CASSREGGFKTQYF | TGTGCTAGCTCCCGGGAAGGGGGCTTCAAGACCCAGTACTTC
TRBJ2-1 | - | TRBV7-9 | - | CASSPASPTEQFF | TGTGCCAGCAGCCCCGCTAGCCCTACCGAGCAGTTCTTC
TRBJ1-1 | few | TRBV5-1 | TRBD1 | CASSLGQGASIGEAFF | TGCGCCAGCAGCTTGGGACAGGGGGCGAGTATAGGTGAAGCTTTCTTT
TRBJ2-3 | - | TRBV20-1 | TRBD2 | CSAAGTSGRVRDTQYF | TGCAGTGCTGCCGGGACTAGCGGGAGGGTTAGAGATACGCAGTATTTT
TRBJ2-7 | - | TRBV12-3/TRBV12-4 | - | CASSPTSPYEQYF | TGTGCCAGCAGTCCAACCTCGCCCTACGAGCAGTACTTC
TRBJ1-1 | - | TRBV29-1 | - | CSVVVGLGTEAFF | TGCAGCGTTGTCGTGGGGCTTGGCACTGAAGCTTTCTTT
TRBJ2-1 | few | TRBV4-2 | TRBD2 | CASSQASGGYNEQFF | TGTGCCAGCAGCCAAGCTAGCGGGGGGTACAATGAGCAGTTCTTC
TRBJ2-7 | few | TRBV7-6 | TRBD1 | CASSSGQVEDEQYF | TGTGCCAGCAGCTCCGGACAGGTTGAGGACGAGCAGTACTTC
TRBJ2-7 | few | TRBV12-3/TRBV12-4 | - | CASSLRSTANYEQYF | TGTGCCAGCAGTTTACGGTCCACGGCGAACTACGAGCAGTACTTC
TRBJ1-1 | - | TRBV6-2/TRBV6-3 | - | CASGHYPRGAFF | TGTGCCAGCGGACATTATCCCCGAGGAGCTTTCTTT
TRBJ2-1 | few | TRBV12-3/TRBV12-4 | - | CASSWVNEQFF | TGTGCCAGCAGTTGGGTCAATGAGCAGTTCTTC
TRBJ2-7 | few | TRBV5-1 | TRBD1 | CASSWGDRGAYEQYF | TGCGCCAGCAGCTGGGGGGACAGGGGAGCCTACGAGCAGTACTTC
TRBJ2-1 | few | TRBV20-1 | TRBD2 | CSAGWTSGNYNEQFF | TGCAGTGCTGGATGGACTAGCGGGAACTACAATGAGCAGTTCTTC
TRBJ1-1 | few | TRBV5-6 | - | CASSRGGGEAFF | TGTGCCAGCAGCCGCGGGGGAGGAGAAGCTTTCTTT
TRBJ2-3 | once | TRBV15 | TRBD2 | CATSQRVAGPSTDTQYF | TGTGCCACCAGTCAGAGGGTAGCGGGGCCGAGCACAGATACGCAGTATTTT
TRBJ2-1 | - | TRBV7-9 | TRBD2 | CASSQGLAANEQFF | TGTGCCAGCAGCCAGGGACTAGCGGCCAATGAGCAGTTCTTC
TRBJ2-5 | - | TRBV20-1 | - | CSAVRTVQETQYF | TGCAGTGCTGTAAGGACAGTACAAGAGACCCAGTACTTC
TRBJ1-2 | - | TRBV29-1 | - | CSVVRGQNYGYTF | TGCAGCGTTGTTCGGGGTCAGAACTATGGCTACACCTTC
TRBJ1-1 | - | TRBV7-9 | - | CASSLFESTEAFF | TGTGCCAGCAGCTTATTCGAGAGCACTGAAGCTTTCTTT
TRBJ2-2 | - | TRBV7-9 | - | CAGGAGFHTGELFF | TGTGCCGGCGGTGCGGGGTTCCACACCGGGGAGCTGTTTTTT
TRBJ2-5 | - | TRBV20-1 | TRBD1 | CSAVDRGRETQYF | TGCAGTGCTGTAGACAGGGGACGGGAGACCCAGTACTTC
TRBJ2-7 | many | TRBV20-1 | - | CSAQGGLGSYEQYF | TGCAGTGCCCAAGGGGGGTTGGGCTCCTACGAGCAGTACTTC
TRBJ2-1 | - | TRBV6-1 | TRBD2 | CASSEPGLGRGEQFF | TGTGCCAGCAGTGAACCGGGACTAGGTAGGGGTGAGCAGTTCTTC
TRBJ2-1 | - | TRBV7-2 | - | CASSLAWRGRDWSSYNEQFF | TGTGCCAGCAGCTTAGCGTGGAGGGGGCGAGATTGGAGCTCCTACAATGAGCAGTTCTTC
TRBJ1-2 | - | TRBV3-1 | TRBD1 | CASSRDSYYGYTF | TGTGCCAGCAGCCGGGACAGTTACTATGGCTACACCTTC
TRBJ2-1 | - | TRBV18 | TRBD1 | CASSPRDRGDEQFF | TGTGCCAGCTCACCCCGGGACAGGGGGGATGAGCAGTTCTTC
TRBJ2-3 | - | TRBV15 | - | CATSRVPPVEATSTDTQYF | TGTGCCACCAGCAGAGTTCCACCAGTGGAGGCTACTAGCACAGATACGCAGTATTTT
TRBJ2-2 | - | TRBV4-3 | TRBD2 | CASSPLAGATGELFF | TGCGCCAGCAGCCCCTTAGCGGGAGCCACCGGGGAGCTGTTTTTT